Below, 13 T cell receptor beta chains from the same sample are listed, as sequenced in a study of control samples from healthy donors and cancer patients (dated by TCRdb to 2019 to 2021). The library was produced with the immunoSEQ multiplex PCR assay. TCRdb holds this immuneACCESS table with in-frame rearrangements only. Some clones are missing; in checked studies, unresolved V genes explain under half, and the rest has no known cause. The sample table contains around 140,000 clones; only one count was recorded for about 89% of them. The top ten clonotypes cover more than 6.5% of the sample. The sample consisted of blood. Receptor source: a man aged 18 to 35 in good health.

This chain joins TRBV30 and TRBJ2-7, with no clear D. V lost 3 bases, J lost 3 bases, and 12 bases lay in between. The CDR3 is 13 residues long. Germline CDR1 and CDR2: GTSNPN and SVGIG (reference sequence). CDR3 loop: CAWRGRGNYEQYF. The CDR3 DNA is TGTGCCTGGAGAGGACGTGGCAACTACGAGCAGTACTTC.

The chain is built from TRBV7-7 and TRBJ2-3; D gene uncertain. The CDR3 contains 13 residues. V shed 4 bases and J shed 5 bases, with 10 bases lying between them. CDR1 is SSHAT, CDR2 FNYEAQ, per germline (reference sequence). CDR3 residues: CASSYTAGDTQYF. The CDR3 coding sequence is TGTGCCAGCAGCTATACGGCTGGAGATACGCAGTATTTT.

The CDR3 region has the DNA TGTGCCAGCAGCCAGTACAGGGGGAAGGACTATGGCTACACCTTC. This codes for CASSQYRGKDYGYTF. The rearrangement links TRBV3-1 (or the pseudogene TRBV3-2) to TRBJ1-2, with 8 bases lining up with TRBD1. CDR1 is LGHDT, CDR2 YNNKEL, per germline (reference sequence). The CDR3 spans 15 residues. V gave up 3 bases and J gave up 3 bases; unmatched junction bases: 6.

This clone has a handful of counts. The chain carries TRBV28 and TRBJ1-1; D is unclear. Between the trimmed V and J ends, which lost 3 bases and 4 bases, there was a span of 9 bases. Germline V lookup: CDR1 MDHEN, CDR2 SYDVKM. The CDR3 extends over 13 amino acids. CDR3 amino acids: CASSFAQFTEAFF. The CDR3 DNA reads TGTGCCAGCAGTTTTGCCCAGTTCACTGAAGCTTTCTTT.

The chain has TRBV5-4 and TRBJ1-3; TRBD1 aligns across 9 bases. Germline CDR1 SGHNT, CDR2 YYREEE (reference sequence). The V and J ends lost 0 bases and 4 bases, in that order; junction bases with no gene match: 5. The CDR3 sequence is 16 residues long. For the CDR3, the DNA is TGTGCCAGCAGCTTGGGGACAGGGGCTTGGGGAAACACCATATATTTT. Translated, it gives CASSLGTGAWGNTIYF.

The chain links TRBV19 to TRBJ1-3; D is undetermined. This CDR3 has 16 residues. V lost 6 bases and J 0 bases, leaving 15 bases between the germline ends. Germline-derived CDR1 and CDR2 are LNHDA and SQIVND (reference sequence). CDR3 sequence (DNA): TGTGCCAGTAGCAGAGGTGGGAAATTCTCTGGAAACACCATATATTTT. This gives the protein CASSRGGKFSGNTIYF.

There are a few counts of this clone. This rearrangement joins TRBV7-9 to TRBJ2-7; D is unclear. The CDR3 runs 11 residues. The V gene's germline CDR1 is SEHNR and CDR2 FQNEAQ (reference sequence). Trimming stripped 5 bases from V and 5 bases from J, with 7 bases between. CDR3 in amino acids: CASSQTNEQYF. DNA for the CDR3: TGTGCCAGCAGCCAAACGAACGAGCAGTACTTC.

The chain links TRBV4-1 to TRBJ1-3; TRBD1 matches 7 bases. This CDR3 region has 16 residues. V dropped 1 base and J dropped 4; count of bases not matched to a gene: 7. CDR1 is MGHRA and CDR2 is YSYEKL in the germline V gene. CDR3: CASSQGGTVGGNTIYF. CDR3 coding DNA: TGCGCCAGCAGCCAAGGCGGGACAGTAGGAGGAAACACCATATATTTT.

The rearrangement links TRBV10-3 to TRBJ1-4, with 10 bases that match TRBD1. The V gene end was trimmed by 4 bases and the J gene end by 4 bases; junction bases not matched to a gene: 3. The CDR3 covers 15 residues. CDR1 is ENHRY and CDR2 is SYGVKD in the germline V gene. The CDR3 nucleotides read TGTGCCATCAGTGGAGACAGGGGGCATAATGAAAAACTGTTTTTT. Residues: CAISGDRGHNEKLFF.

The CDR3 coding sequence is TGTGCCAGCAGCTTAGGAAACACAAATCGGGAAAAACTGTTTTTT. Amino acid sequence: CASSLGNTNREKLFF. The chain is built from TRBV11-2 and TRBJ1-4; no definite D call. This CDR3 contains 15 residues. Germline CDR1 and CDR2: SGHAT and FQNNGV. V lost 1 base and J lost 8, with 14 bases in between.

This chain connects TRBV14 to TRBJ1-3; possibly TRBD1 for D (5 bases). This CDR3 spans 14 amino acids. Germline lookup yields CDR1 SGHDN and CDR2 FVKESK. V was trimmed by 4 bases and J by 7 bases, leaving 14 bases between them. DNA for the CDR3: TGTGCCAGCAGCCGAGTGGGGCATTGGAACACCATATATTTT. It translates to CASSRVGHWNTIYF. Drawing the rest from reference TRBV14 and TRBJ1-3, the complete variable domain is EAGVTQFPSHSVIEKGQTVTLRCDPISGHDNLYWYRRVMGKEIKFLLHFVKESKQDESGMPNNRFLAERTGGTYSTLKVQPAELEDSGVYFCASSRVGHWNTIYFGEGSWLTVV.

V is TRBV19 and J is TRBJ2-5, with D maybe TRBD2 (6 bases). V was pared by 5 bases and J by 5 bases, with 15 bases between. In germline, CDR1 is LNHDA, CDR2 SQIVND (reference sequence). The CDR3 length is 14 residues. CDR3 amino acids: CASSVSLEGETQYF. For the CDR3, the DNA is TGTGCCAGTAGTGTCAGTCTGGAGGGTGAGACCCAGTACTTC.

This clone appeared a single time. CDR3 in amino acids: CASSTSGTYSNQPQHF. For the CDR3, the DNA is TGTGCCAGCAGCACCTCTGGCACGTATAGCAATCAGCCCCAGCATTTT. The chain recombines TRBV7-9 with TRBJ1-5; D remains unclear. Per germline, CDR1 SEHNR and CDR2 FQNEAQ (reference sequence). CDR3 length equals 16 residues. The ends were cut back, 5 bases at V and 0 bases at J, with 14 bases in the middle.